Below, one TCR beta chain is given with its context. What it binds is not known. This specimen belongs to a study of Ad26.COV2.S vaccination and SARS-CoV-2 variants. Overall study: Ad26.COV2.S shots went into the muscle once or twice, 56 days apart.

General study results and limits: Spike-specific TCR breadth was greater in vaccine than placebo recipients. Once vaccination had occurred, spike-specific CD8+ and CD4+ T cell responses reportedly showed substantial breadth.

Clones were read by immunoSEQ multiplex PCR, and TCRdb kept only the in-frame ones, dropping some. This sample has roughly 300,000 clones; approximately 86% occur once, and the top ten carry around a tenth. The CDR3 covers 15 residues. Trimming removed 3 bases from V and 5 bases from J; junction bases left unmatched: 6. The V gene's germline CDR1 is SGDLS and CDR2 YYNGEE. Described treatment: some 19 received Ad26.COV2.S at low or high dose, single or two shots; about 5 received placebo; per-sample allocation not given. The samples date from day 63 after the first vaccine or placebo injection. Vaccination employed an Ad26 vector expressing the Wuhan-strain SARS-CoV-2 spike.

The material was peripheral blood, obtained in a trial of Ad26.COV2.S vaccine versus placebo. The TCR was taken from a person between 18 and 65 years old who received the Ad26.COV2.S COVID-19 vaccine or a placebo. V and J are TRBV9 and TRBJ2-1, with 9 positions matching TRBD1. The CDR3 loop reads CASSGGQGVHNEQFF. CDR3 sequence (DNA): TGTGCCAGCAGCGGGGGACAGGGAGTCCACAATGAGCAGTTCTTC.